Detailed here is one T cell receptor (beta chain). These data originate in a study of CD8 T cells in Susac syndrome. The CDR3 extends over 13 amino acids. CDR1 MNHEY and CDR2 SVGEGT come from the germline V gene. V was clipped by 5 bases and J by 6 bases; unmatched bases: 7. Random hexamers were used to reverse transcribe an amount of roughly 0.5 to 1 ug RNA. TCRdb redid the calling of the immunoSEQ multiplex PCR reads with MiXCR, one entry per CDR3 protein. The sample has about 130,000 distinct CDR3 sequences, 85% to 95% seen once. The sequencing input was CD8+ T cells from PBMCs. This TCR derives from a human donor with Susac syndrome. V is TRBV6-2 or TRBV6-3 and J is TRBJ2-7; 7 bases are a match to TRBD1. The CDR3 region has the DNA TGTGCCAGCAGTATCCCCGACAGGGCCGAGCAGTACTTC. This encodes CASSIPDRAEQYF.